This TCR beta chain emerged from a study of OX40 agonist ivuxolimab in advanced cancers. The V gene end was trimmed by 0 bases and the J gene end by 1 base; junction bases not matched to a gene: 21. The CDR3 extends over 23 amino acids. Germline CDR1 and CDR2: LNHDA and SQIVND (reference sequence). Study-wide results and caveats: Expanded clones belonging to CD8+ T cells outnumbered, on average, those of CD4+.

Clones were sequenced by immunoSEQ multiplex PCR, and TCRdb holds only the in-frame ones, with some missing. The sample includes roughly 71,000 clones, about 90% seen only once; the top ten take more than 14%. This clone appeared a few times. The antigen is not known. The receptor was isolated from an adult with an advanced solid tumor such as melanoma, head and neck, liver or kidney cancer. The chain combines TRBV19 with TRBJ2-2, with 9 bases fitting TRBD1. Here the sequenced sample was CD4+ or CD8+ T cells sorted from blood, taken in a trial of the OX40 agonist ivuxolimab. CDR3 loop: CASSIDAGGQHNAGQGNTGELFF. The CDR3 region has the DNA TGTGCCAGTAGTATAGATGCCGGCGGGCAACACAACGCGGGACAGGGGAACACCGGGGAGCTGTTTTTT.